These T cell receptor beta chains were read from a single sample in a study of blood T cell repertoires in COVID-19. Here immunoSEQ multiplex PCR was the method, and the copy in TCRdb shows in-frame clones only, minus some. The table has under 150,000 clones, around 82% seen once. Source material: peripheral blood. The receptors come from a woman aged 55-69 years with acute or convalescent COVID-19. Each CDR3 is given with its conserved first and last residue. D genes are given only for firm matches. Size tells how often a clone was seen (once, few, many) or the class of an expanded clone, and some rows leave it out.

clone_size j_call d_call v_call cdr3_aa cdr3_nt
NA TRBJ2-7 TRBD2 TRBV20-1 CSASRASGSYEQYF TGCAGTGCTAGTCGGGCTAGCGGTTCCTACGAGCAGTACTTC
NA TRBJ2-7 NA TRBV7-8 CASSTRLGDEQYF TGTGCCAGCAGCACCCGACTCGGCGACGAGCAGTACTTC
NA TRBJ2-1 NA TRBV14 CASSRRTVYNEQFF TGTGCCAGCAGCCGGAGGACAGTTTACAATGAGCAGTTCTTC
NA TRBJ2-3 NA TRBV6-6 CASSPLALTDTQYF TGTGCCAGCAGCCCACTAGCCTTAACAGATACGCAGTATTTT
NA TRBJ1-5 NA TRBV10-2 CAGSGDQPQHF TGCGCCGGCTCAGGGGACCAGCCCCAGCATTTT
once TRBJ2-1 TRBD2 TRBV6-2/TRBV6-3 CASSYSGTPSWEGDYNEQFF TGTGCCAGCAGTTACTCGGGGACCCCATCCTGGGAGGGCGATTACAATGAGCAGTTCTTC
few TRBJ1-1 NA TRBV13 CASSLGRGMNTEAFF TGTGCCAGCAGCTTAGGTCGAGGGATGAACACTGAAGCTTTCTTT
NA TRBJ2-7 NA TRBV5-8 CASSLSPYEQYF TGTGCCAGCAGCTTGAGCCCATACGAGCAGTACTTC
NA TRBJ2-3 NA TRBV7-2 CASSLAGGVDTQYF TGTGCCAGCAGCTTAGCGGGAGGCGTTGATACGCAGTATTTT
few TRBJ1-4 TRBD1 TRBV29-1 CSVETGGGEKLFF TGCAGCGTTGAGACAGGGGGGGGAGAAAAACTGTTTTTT
NA TRBJ2-7 NA TRBV28 CASSWREGYEQYF TGTGCCAGCAGTTGGAGGGAAGGATACGAGCAGTACTTC
few TRBJ2-7 TRBD2 TRBV7-9 CASSSPWGGRLYEQYF TGTGCCAGCAGCTCCCCGTGGGGCGGGAGACTCTACGAGCAGTACTTC
NA TRBJ2-7 NA TRBV27 CASSPPSLEQYF TGTGCCAGCAGTCCTCCCTCGTTAGAGCAGTACTTC
few TRBJ1-1 TRBD1 TRBV10-3 CAIRGTGGNTEAFF TGTGCCATCAGGGGGACAGGCGGGAACACTGAAGCTTTCTTT
few TRBJ2-7 TRBD1 TRBV9 CASSVGGGAYTEQYF TGTGCCAGCAGCGTAGGAGGGGGCGCCTACACCGAGCAGTACTTC
NA TRBJ1-4 TRBD1 TRBV7-8 CASSLSTSGTGFFTNEKLFF TGTGCCAGCAGCTTATCAACTAGCGGGACAGGGTTTTTCACTAATGAAAAACTGTTTTTT
NA TRBJ2-1 TRBD2 TRBV29-1 CSVATGTSNNEQFF TGCAGCGTTGCCACCGGGACTAGCAATAATGAGCAGTTCTTC
NA TRBJ2-1 NA TRBV7-9 CASSLGRLAPHEQFF TGTGCCAGCAGCTTAGGTCGGCTAGCCCCTCATGAGCAGTTCTTC
NA TRBJ1-4 NA TRBV3-1/TRBV3-2 CASSLRGAGEGKLFF TGTGCCAGCAGCCTAAGGGGAGCAGGGGAGGGGAAACTGTTTTTT
NA TRBJ2-2 TRBD2 TRBV6-2/TRBV6-3 CASSYQLAFTGELFF TGTGCCAGCAGTTACCAACTAGCGTTCACCGGGGAGCTGTTTTTT
NA TRBJ1-6 NA TRBV28 CASTSGAGSYSYNSPLHF TGTGCCAGCACCTCAGGGGCAGGGAGCTACTCCTATAATTCACCCCTCCACTTT
NA TRBJ1-6 TRBD1 TRBV7-2 CASSSGGGSYNSPLHF TGTGCCAGCAGCTCAGGGGGAGGTTCCTATAATTCACCCCTCCACTTT
NA TRBJ1-2 NA TRBV7-9 CASSLGGPRRYGYTF TGTGCCAGCAGCCTGGGGGGGCCCCGGCGCTATGGCTACACCTTC
NA TRBJ1-1 NA TRBV29-1 CSVLQGYTEAFF TGCAGCGTCCTACAGGGATACACTGAAGCTTTCTTT
many TRBJ2-7 NA TRBV27 CASKVGTTSYEQYF TGTGCCAGCAAGGTAGGGACAACCTCCTACGAGCAGTACTTC
NA TRBJ2-2 TRBD2 TRBV5-1 CASSLGLLAGEGTGELFF TGCGCCAGCAGCTTGGGGCTCCTAGCGGGAGAGGGCACCGGGGAGCTGTTTTTT
NA TRBJ2-1 TRBD2 TRBV5-1 CASSLDGREGRQFF TGCGCCAGCAGCTTGGATGGGCGGGAGGGCCGGCAGTTCTTC
NA TRBJ1-5 NA TRBV12-3/TRBV12-4 CASTTLGQPQHF TGTGCCAGCACCACCCTCGGTCAGCCCCAGCATTTT
NA TRBJ1-5 NA TRBV18 CASSPPGANQPQHF TGTGCCAGCTCACCACCGGGGGCTAATCAGCCCCAGCATTTT
NA TRBJ1-2 NA TRBV5-5 CASSTSGPDGGYTF TGTGCCAGCAGCACGTCAGGGCCCGATGGCGGCTACACCTTC
NA TRBJ2-6 NA TRBV3-1/TRBV3-2 CASSQEGQGLTGANVLTF TGTGCCAGCAGCCAAGAAGGGCAGGGGTTAACTGGGGCCAACGTCCTGACTTTC
NA TRBJ2-1 NA TRBV11-3 CASVGSGNNEQFF TGTGCCAGCGTGGGTAGCGGAAACAATGAGCAGTTCTTC
NA TRBJ2-3 NA TRBV5-8 CASSLGLSTDTQYF TGTGCCAGCAGCCTAGGACTCAGCACAGATACGCAGTATTTT
many TRBJ2-3 NA TRBV2 CASSNPDTQYF TGTGCCAGCAGCAATCCAGATACGCAGTATTTT
NA TRBJ1-5 NA TRBV2 CASSEEREQPQHF TGTGCCAGCAGTGAGGAGAGGGAACAGCCCCAGCATTTT
NA TRBJ2-7 NA TRBV3-1/TRBV3-2 CASSQRWQRPYEQYF TGTGCCAGCAGCCAACGGTGGCAGCGGCCCTACGAGCAGTACTTC
NA TRBJ2-1 NA TRBV29-1 CSVDAAYNEQFF TGCAGCGTTGATGCCGCGTACAATGAGCAGTTCTTC
NA TRBJ1-4 NA TRBV4-3 CASSQDPVVEKLFF TGCGCCAGCAGCCAAGATCCGGTAGTGGAAAAACTGTTTTTT
NA TRBJ2-7 NA TRBV11-1 CASSPEGVPGEQYF TGTGCCAGCAGCCCCGAGGGGGTGCCTGGGGAGCAGTACTTC
NA TRBJ2-3 NA TRBV20-1 CSAYGTDTQYF TGCAGTGCCTACGGCACAGATACGCAGTATTTT
NA TRBJ2-1 NA TRBV10-1 CASSESPGTLQFF TGCGCCAGCAGTGAGTCCCCCGGGACTTTGCAGTTCTTC
NA TRBJ1-3 NA TRBV10-3 CAITTDSSGNTIYF TGTGCCATCACCACGGACAGCTCTGGAAACACCATATATTTT
NA TRBJ1-6 NA TRBV5-1 CASSLSGREGSPLHF TGCGCCAGCAGCTTAAGTGGCAGGGAAGGCTCACCCCTCCACTTT